Below, one T cell receptor beta chain is given with its context. The sample belongs to a study of cytotoxic CD8 clonotypes in ibrutinib-treated CLL. As input for TCR beta libraries, about 2 micrograms of genomic DNA came from cryopreserved PBMCs. CDR3 length equals 15 residues. Germline CDR1 SGHTA, CDR2 FQGTGA. V was cut by 5 bases and J by 6 bases, with 17 bases left in between. Measured with immunoSEQ multiplex PCR; TCRdb has only the in-frame clones, and not every one. The sample lists hundreds of thousands of clones, over 60% seen once, with around 6.6% in the top ten. The V gene is TRBV7-3, the J gene TRBJ2-1; TRBD1 might be the D (6 bases). This specimen was PBMCs, taken after 36 months of ibrutinib treatment. This TCR was sampled from a human donor with chronic lymphocytic leukemia. CDR3 in amino acids: CASSEQGYTGNEQFF. CDR3 coding DNA: TGTGCCAGCAGCGAACAGGGTTACACGGGCAATGAGCAGTTCTTC. Full variable domain (missing parts from reference TRBV7-3 and TRBJ2-1): GAGVSQTPSNKVTEKGKYVELRCDPISGHTALYWYRQSLGQGPEFLIYFQGTGAADDSGLPNDRFFAVRPEGSVSTLKIQRTERGDSAVYLCASSEQGYTGNEQFFGPGTRLTVL.